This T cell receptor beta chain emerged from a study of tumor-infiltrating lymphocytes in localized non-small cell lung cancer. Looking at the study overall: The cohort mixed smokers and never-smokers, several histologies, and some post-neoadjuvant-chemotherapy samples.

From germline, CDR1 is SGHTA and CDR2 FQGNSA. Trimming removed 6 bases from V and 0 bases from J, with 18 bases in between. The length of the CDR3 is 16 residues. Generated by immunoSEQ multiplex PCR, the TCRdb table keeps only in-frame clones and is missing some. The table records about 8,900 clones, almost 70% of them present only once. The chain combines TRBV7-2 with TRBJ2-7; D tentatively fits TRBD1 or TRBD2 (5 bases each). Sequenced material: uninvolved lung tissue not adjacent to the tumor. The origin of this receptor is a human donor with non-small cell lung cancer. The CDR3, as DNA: TGTGCCAGCAGTTTTAACCCAGGGAGCCCCTCCTACGAGCAGTACTTC. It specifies CASSFNPGSPSYEQYF.